These 26 T cell receptor beta chains were all obtained from the same sample, sequenced in a study of T cells after yellow fever vaccination. TCRdb re-called the 5' RACE reads with MiXCR, one entry per CDR3 protein. The sample gives some 560,000 distinct CDR3 sequences, about a sixth of which show up once; roughly a sixth is in the top ten. Sequencing was performed on PBMCs, taken 5 to 6 days after the first yellow fever vaccination. The receptor source for this set is a man aged 18 to 29 who received the YFV17D yellow fever vaccine.

This clonotype was found a few times. The J gene is TRBJ1-1, the V gene TRBV6-5; the D is unclear. There are 13 residues in the CDR3. V lost 0 bases and J 7 bases, leaving 9 bases between the germline ends. CDR1 is MNHEY, CDR2 SVGAGI, per germline. The CDR3 nucleotides read TGTGCCAGCAGTTACTCGTATATGAATGAAGCTTTCTTT. As protein: CASSYSYMNEAFF.

This clonotype was seen a handful of times. The chain is built from TRBV18 and TRBJ2-7; 8 nucleotides agree with TRBD1. The CDR3 runs to 13 residues. The trim removed 3 bases at V and 5 bases at J, leaving 3 bases unmatched. Germline CDR1 reads KGHSH; CDR2 reads LQKENI. In nucleotides, the CDR3 is TGTGCCAGCTCACCCCGACAGGGGAACGAGCAGTACGTC. Its translation is CASSPRQGNEQYV.

This clonotype was observed a handful of times. The CDR3 coding sequence is TGCGCCAGCAGCTCCGGGACAGGGCTGGAGACCCAGTACTTC. Its translation: CASSSGTGLETQYF. This sequence joins TRBV5-1 and TRBJ2-5; 9 nucleotides align to TRBD1. CDR3 length: 14 amino acids. Germline CDR1 is SGHRS and CDR2 is YFSETQ. J lost 5 bases, V lost 3 bases, and 5 bases had no gene match.

The chain combines TRBV7-3 with TRBJ2-7; D possibly corresponds to TRBD1 (6 bases). Deletions cut 5 bases from V and 6 bases from J, with 14 bases between. The germline V gene encodes CDR1 SGHTA and CDR2 FQGTGA. The CDR3 runs to 13 residues. The CDR3 region is CASSADSFSEQYV. In DNA, the CDR3 is TGTGCCAGCAGCGCGGACAGTTTCTCCGAGCAGTACGTC.

The chain has TRBV12-3 or TRBV12-4 and TRBJ2-6; D is uncertain. V shed 2 bases and J shed 0 bases, with 17 bases lying between them. The CDR3 is 19 amino acids. The CDR3: CASSLPPVKRPSGANVLTF. Written as DNA, the CDR3 is TGTGCCAGCAGTTTACCCCCGGTTAAACGGCCCTCTGGGGCCAACGTCCTGACTTTC.

This clonotype showed up just a few times. This sequence joins TRBV7-9 and TRBJ2-2, with D uncertain. The CDR3 has 17 residues. Per germline, CDR1 SEHNR and CDR2 FQNEAQ (reference sequence). The germline V and J ends were trimmed by 5 bases and 3 bases, with 19 bases remaining between them. The CDR3: CASSPPDSEIDTGELFF. For the CDR3, the DNA is TGTGCCAGCAGCCCGCCGGATTCGGAGATCGACACCGGGGAGCTGTTTTTT.

The CDR3 protein is CSARAGNYGYTF. The CDR3 nucleotides are TGCAGTGCCCGGGCGGGGAACTATGGCTACACCTTC. The J gene is TRBJ1-2, the V gene TRBV20-1, with D unclear. Trimming left V 6 bases short and J 2 bases short, with 10 bases between. Germline V gene lookup returns CDR1 DFQATT and CDR2 SNEGSKA (reference sequence). The CDR3 contains 12 residues.

CDR3 region: CASSGLSVETQYF. In DNA, the CDR3 is TGTGCCAGCAGTGGACTAAGCGTGGAGACCCAGTACTTC. This chain uses TRBV6-2 or TRBV6-3 with TRBJ2-5; weak D call: TRBD2 (6 bases). V lost 5 bases and J lost 5, with 12 bases in between. The CDR3 spans 13 residues. Germline-derived CDR1 and CDR2 are MNHEY and SVGEGT.

This clonotype was picked up a small number of times. This sequence joins TRBV20-1 and TRBJ2-7; TRBD1 is a possible D gene (6 bases). CDR3 length: 14 amino acids. Trimming took 1 base from V and 4 from J, leaving 14 bases between them. The germline gives CDR1 DFQATT, CDR2 SNEGSKA (reference sequence). The CDR3 DNA reads TGCAGTGCTAGAGTGGCCAGGGGCTTTTACGAGCAGTACGTC. Its protein is CSARVARGFYEQYV.

This clonotype was seen a few times. V is TRBV6-1 and J is TRBJ2-1; 10 bases map to TRBD2. Looked up from germline, CDR1 is MNHNS and CDR2 is SASEGT. The CDR3 loop spans 14 amino acids. The ends lost 9 bases at V and 7 bases at J; junction bases unmatched: 9. The CDR3 nucleotides read TGTGCCAGTCGGTCTAGCGGGGGCTGGAATGAGCAGTTCTTC. Encoded protein: CASRSSGGWNEQFF.

This clonotype was recorded many times. The V call is TRBV7-2, the J call TRBJ1-2, with D possibly matching TRBD1 (5 bases). In germline, CDR1 is SGHTA, CDR2 FQGNSA. CDR3 length equals 13 residues. The germline V and J ends were trimmed by 5 bases and 1 base, with 8 bases remaining between them. CDR3 nucleotide sequence: TGTGCCAGCAGCCATGACAGTAACTATGGCTACACCTTC. It encodes CASSHDSNYGYTF. The full variable domain, its missing parts supplied by reference TRBV7-2 and TRBJ1-2, is GAGVSQSPSNKVTEKGKDVELRCDPISGHTALYWYRQSLGQGLEFLIYFQGNSAPDKSGLPSDRFSAERTGGSVSTLTIQRTQQEDSAVYLCASSHDSNYGYTFGSGTRLTVV.

The rearrangement uses TRBV18 and TRBJ1-5, with TRBD1 matching over 8 bases. CDR3 size: 15 residues. CDR1 is KGHSH, CDR2 LQKENI, per germline. The trim removed 5 bases at V and 1 base at J, leaving 4 bases unmatched. CDR3 sequence (DNA): TGTGCCAGCTCAAGGACAGGGTCGAGCAATCAGCCCCAGCATTTT. Residues: CASSRTGSSNQPQHF.

The rearrangement joins TRBV4-1 to TRBJ1-5; 7 bases map to TRBD1. Germline-derived CDR1 and CDR2 are MGHRA and YSYEKL. The CDR3 sequence is 15 residues long. V gave up 1 base and J gave up 5 bases; unmatched junction bases: 5. CDR3 nucleotides: TGCGCCAGCAGCCAAGTGGGCCAGGGGGATCAGCCCCAGCATTTT. Its protein product is CASSQVGQGDQPQHF.

This clonotype occurred a few times. The J gene is TRBJ1-5, the V gene TRBV4-3, with D unclear. Germline V gene lookup returns CDR1 LGHNA and CDR2 YSLEER. The CDR3 is made up of 13 amino acids. V lost 3 bases and J 6 bases, leaving 9 bases between the germline ends. The CDR3 sequence: CASSHSLGQPQHF. For the CDR3, the DNA is TGCGCCAGCAGCCATTCTCTTGGTCAGCCCCAGCATTTT.

The chain combines TRBV19 with TRBJ2-3; TRBD1 matches at 8 bases. V shed 5 bases and J 1 base; nucleotides not matched to a gene: 11. The CDR3 loop spans 17 amino acids. Germline-derived CDR1 and CDR2 are LNHDA and SQIVND (reference sequence). CDR3 amino acids: CASSPGQGVGGTDTQYF. CDR3 nucleotides: TGTGCCAGTAGTCCAGGACAGGGCGTCGGAGGCACAGATACGCAGTATTTT.

This rearrangement joins TRBV7-9 to TRBJ2-3, with 14 bases lining up with TRBD2. CDR1 and CDR2 (germline): SEHNR, FQNEAQ (reference sequence). The CDR3 is 16 amino acids. The trim removed 5 bases at V and 9 bases at J, leaving 10 bases unmatched. CDR3 loop: CASSHFDRTSGGTQYF. CDR3 in DNA: TGTGCCAGCAGCCACTTCGATCGGACTAGCGGGGGGACGCAGTATTTT.

This clonotype was counted many times. V is TRBV24-1 and J is TRBJ2-3; 7 bases are a match to TRBD1. In germline, CDR1 is KGHDR, CDR2 SFDVKD. CDR3 size: 13 residues. V was pared by 5 bases and J by 6 bases, with 4 bases of the junction left unmatched. CDR3 sequence (DNA): TGTGCCACCAGTGCCGCCAGGGGGGATACGCAGTATTTT. It yields the protein CATSAARGDTQYF.

In this sample, this clonotype turned up a few times. The gene calls are TRBV12-3 or TRBV12-4 and TRBJ2-7; D unresolved. The CDR3 is 16 residues long. Deletions cut 0 bases from V and 6 bases from J, with 18 bases between. The CDR3 loop reads CASSLAFLAPAGEQYF. DNA of the CDR3: TGTGCCAGCAGTTTAGCGTTCTTGGCCCCGGCTGGCGAGCAGTACTTC.

This clonotype was detected a few times. V usage is TRBV7-9 and J usage is TRBJ2-1, with D perhaps TRBD2 (5 bases). The CDR3 consists of 15 residues. V lost 4 bases to trimming and J lost 1 base, with 11 bases between them. Germline values: CDR1 SEHNR, CDR2 FQNEAQ (reference sequence). The CDR3 DNA reads TGTGCCAGCAGCTCATCCGGGGTATCCTACAATGAGCAGTTCTTC. As protein: CASSSSGVSYNEQFF.

The chain links TRBV4-1 to TRBJ2-3; D not certain. Deletions cut 0 bases from V and 2 bases from J, with 9 bases between. The CDR3 covers 15 residues. In germline, CDR1 is MGHRA, CDR2 YSYEKL. CDR3 sequence reads: CASSQESQITDTQYF. The CDR3 nucleotides are TGCGCCAGCAGCCAAGAGAGTCAGATCACAGATACGCAGTATTTT.

The chain couples TRBV4-3 to TRBJ1-3; 7 bases agree with TRBD1. Germline trimming cut 0 bases from V and 5 bases from J; bases unmatched to any gene: 4. Germline lookup yields CDR1 LGHNA and CDR2 YSLEER. The CDR3 sequence is 15 residues long. Here the CDR3 reads CASSQDRGSRNTIYF. The CDR3 DNA reads as TGCGCCAGCAGCCAAGACAGGGGGTCTAGAAACACCATATATTTT.

This clonotype was observed a few times. V and J are TRBV7-2 and TRBJ2-1; 11 bases match TRBD1. Unmatched junction bases numbered 8, after V lost 2 bases and J lost 5 bases. This CDR3 has 17 amino acids. Germline V lookup: CDR1 SGHTA, CDR2 FQGNSA. CDR3 sequence reads: CASSLKPGQGVHNEQFF. The DNA of the CDR3 is TGTGCCAGCAGCTTAAAGCCGGGACAGGGGGTCCACAATGAGCAGTTCTTC.

This clonotype appeared a few times. The chain couples TRBV6-1 to TRBJ2-7; D might be TRBD2 (5 bases). Germline V gene lookup returns CDR1 MNHNS and CDR2 SASEGT. The CDR3 covers 14 residues. V shed 7 bases and J shed 3 bases, with 16 bases lying between them. This CDR3 is CASTLTIGGYEQYF. Written as DNA, the CDR3 is TGTGCCAGCACCTTGACGATCGGAGGCTACGAGCAGTACTTC.

This clonotype was counted between two and nine times. CDR3 nucleotides: TGTGCCAGCAGTTTGACCCTTTCTAGGGCAGATACGCAGTATTTT. This sequence encodes CASSLTLSRADTQYF. The genes are TRBV12-3 or TRBV12-4 and TRBJ2-3; D ambiguous. The V end was cut by 3 bases, the J end by 4 bases, with 14 bases between. The CDR3 sequence is 15 residues long.

This chain uses TRBV10-3 with TRBJ2-7; 13 nucleotides align to TRBD2. V gave up 4 bases and J gave up 6 bases; unmatched junction bases: 6. This CDR3 spans 15 amino acids. Germline values: CDR1 ENHRY, CDR2 SYGVKD. The CDR3 DNA reads TGTGCCATCAGTGTAACTAGCGGGGGGGCGGGCGAGCAGTACTTC. Translating it yields CAISVTSGGAGEQYF.

In its sample, this clonotype was seen a few times. The chain joins TRBV7-3 to TRBJ1-1; no reliable D call. Germline V gives CDR1 SGHTA, CDR2 FQGTGA. The CDR3 runs to 13 residues. The V end lost 7 bases, the J end lost 1 base, and 10 bases lay between the germline ends. CDR3 amino acids: CASTLDGNTEAFF. The CDR3 DNA reads as TGTGCCAGCACCCTTGACGGGAACACTGAAGCTTTCTTT.